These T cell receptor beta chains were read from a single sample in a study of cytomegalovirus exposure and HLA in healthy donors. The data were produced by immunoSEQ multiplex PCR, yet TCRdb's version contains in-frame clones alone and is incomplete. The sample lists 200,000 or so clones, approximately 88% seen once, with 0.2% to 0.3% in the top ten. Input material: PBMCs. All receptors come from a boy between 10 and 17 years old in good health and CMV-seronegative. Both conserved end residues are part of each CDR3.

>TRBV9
CASSVEAGHSYEQYF
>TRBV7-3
CASIPGRLADSYEQYF
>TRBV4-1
CASSQEIRFSYEQYF
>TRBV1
CTSSQDPGCDEQFF
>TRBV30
CAWSVQGGEQFF
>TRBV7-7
CASSLDRINTGELFF
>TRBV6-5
CASSYLAGLTDTQYF
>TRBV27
CASSLGGPLNEQYF
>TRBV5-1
CASSLRGTGTEAFF
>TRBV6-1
CASRRTGYAFF
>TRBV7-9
CASSLVQGHGYTF
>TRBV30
CAWSDRGGQPQHF
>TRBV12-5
CASGLDQEGGPNEQFF
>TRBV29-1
CSGQTGGDYGYTF
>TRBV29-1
CSVEGQGIDYGYTF
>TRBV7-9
CSSSGQGNQPQHF
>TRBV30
CAWFAEVLHGDTQYF
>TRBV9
CASSAGGGAMGGYTF
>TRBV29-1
CSVDGGTYNEQFF
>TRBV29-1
CIVVGGAVADTQYF
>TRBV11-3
CASSSGRDTDTQYF
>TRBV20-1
CSAVRTAKQYF
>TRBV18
CASSPGTGKQFF
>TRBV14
CASSQVRGYTEAFF
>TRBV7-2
CASSPNGRLRGSGNTIYF
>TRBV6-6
CASSRTGTNTEAFF
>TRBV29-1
CSVRRDEKLFF
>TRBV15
CATSRAGEGESGANVLTF
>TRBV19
CASSSGQGSYSNQPQHF
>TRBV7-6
CASSFPGGVTEAFF
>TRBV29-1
CSTGSAEAFF